A single sample is the source of the 19 T cell receptor beta chains below, sequenced in a study of T cell responses to AZD1222 COVID-19 vaccine. This table comes from immunoSEQ multiplex PCR, and its TCRdb copy is limited to in-frame clones, with some not included. The table records approximately 110,000 clones, roughly 90% of them present only once. This specimen was peripheral blood, taken on day 0 of AZD1222 vaccination. All receptors come from an adult in good health.

The chain links TRBV5-1 to TRBJ1-3; maybe TRBD1 (5 bases). The CDR3 covers 16 residues. CDR1 and CDR2 from the germline V gene are SGHRS and YFSETQ. Trimming took off 6 bases at V and 4 bases at J, with 20 bases between the two ends. CDR3 nucleotides: TGCGCCAGCACTCTGGCAGGGAGTCGATTCGGAAACACCATATATTTT. As protein: CASTLAGSRFGNTIYF. Complete variable domain (other parts from reference TRBV5-1 and TRBJ1-3): KAGVTQTPRYLIKTRGQQVTLSCSPISGHRSVSWYQQTPGQGLQFLFEYFSETQRNKGNFPGRFSGRQFSNSRSEMNVSTLELGDSALYLCASTLAGSRFGNTIYFGEGSWLTVV.

This chain connects TRBV9 to TRBJ1-3; D possibly corresponds to TRBD1 (5 bases). V dropped 3 bases and J dropped 0 bases, with 16 bases sitting between them. CDR1 and CDR2 from the germline V gene are SGDLS and YYNGEE. The CDR3 totals 17 residues. DNA of the CDR3: TGTGCCAGCAGCGGAGAGACAGTCTCCAACTCTGGAAACACCATATATTTT. Its translation: CASSGETVSNSGNTIYF. The full variable domain, completed using reference TRBV9 and TRBJ1-3, is DSGVTQTPKHLITATGQRVTLRCSPRSGDLSVYWYQQSLDQGLQFLIQYYNGEERAKGNILERFSAQQFPDLHSELNLSSLELGDSALYFCASSGETVSNSGNTIYFGEGSWLTVV.

The chain carries TRBV27 and TRBJ1-1; TRBD1 aligns across 8 bases. The ends lost 6 bases at V and 0 bases at J; junction bases unmatched: 3. From germline, CDR1 is MNHEY and CDR2 SMNVEV (reference sequence). The CDR3 has 14 residues. The CDR3 here is CASSDRGLNTEAFF. In DNA form, the CDR3 reads TGTGCCAGCAGCGACAGGGGACTGAACACTGAAGCTTTCTTT.

This clone was recorded a few times. The V call is TRBV7-9, the J call TRBJ2-6; unclear D gene. The CDR3 has 15 residues. Trimming left V 2 bases short and J 0 bases short, with 5 bases between. Germline V gene lookup returns CDR1 SEHNR and CDR2 FQNEAQ (reference sequence). In DNA form, the CDR3 reads TGTGCCAGCAGCTTATCGTCCTCTGGGGCCAACGTCCTGACTTTC. Encoded protein: CASSLSSSGANVLTF. Full variable domain (rest looked up from reference TRBV7-9 and TRBJ2-6): DTGVSQNPRHKITKRGQNVTFRCDPISEHNRLYWYRQTLGQGPEFLTYFQNEAQLEKSRLLSDRFSAERPKGSFSTLEIQRTEQGDSAMYLCASSLSSSGANVLTFGAGSRLTVL.

The chain has TRBV7-2 and TRBJ2-5; 8 bases line up with TRBD1. The CDR3 contains 16 residues. After removal of 6 bases from V and 1 base from J, the junction contained 10 bases not matched to a gene. Germline CDR1 SGHTA, CDR2 FQGNSA. For the CDR3, the DNA is TGTGCCAGCAGTCCAAGGACAGGGTTATTCCAAGAGACCCAGTACTTC. This gives the protein CASSPRTGLFQETQYF.

The J gene is TRBJ1-2, the V gene TRBV27, with TRBD1 matching 11 bases. V lost 5 bases to trimming and J lost 3 bases; unmatched junction nucleotides: 5. Germline CDR1 and CDR2: MNHEY and SMNVEV (reference sequence). The CDR3 contains 15 residues. CDR3: CASSPWTGGDYGYTF. The CDR3 nucleotides are TGTGCCAGCAGTCCTTGGACAGGGGGCGACTATGGCTACACCTTC.

The J gene is TRBJ2-5, the V gene TRBV19; either TRBD1 or TRBD2 may fit D (6 bases each). V lost 8 bases and J lost 5, with 9 bases in between. The CDR3 length is 11 residues. CDR1 and CDR2 from the germline V gene are LNHDA and SQIVND (reference sequence). The CDR3 reads CASGGPETQYF. The CDR3, as DNA: TGTGCCAGTGGGGGGCCGGAGACCCAGTACTTC.

The chain uses TRBV3-1 (or the pseudogene TRBV3-2) and TRBJ2-5, with 9 bases lining up with TRBD2. V gave up 3 bases and J gave up 5 bases; unmatched junction bases: 13. CDR1 and CDR2 from the germline V gene are LGHDT and YNNKEL (reference sequence). This CDR3 has 17 residues. CDR3 nucleotide sequence: TGTGCCAGCAGCCAGATGGGAGGCGGGGGGGCCGGTGAGACCCAGTACTTC. Its protein is CASSQMGGGGAGETQYF.

The chain recombines TRBV7-3 with TRBJ2-5; 8 bases agree with TRBD1. V was clipped by 5 bases and J by 5 bases; unmatched bases: 4. There are 13 residues in the CDR3. The germline CDR1 and CDR2 sequences are SGHTA and FQGTGA. The CDR3 loop reads CASSRTGRETQYF. CDR3 nucleotide sequence: TGTGCCAGCAGCCGGACAGGGCGGGAGACCCAGTACTTC.

The sample holds one count of this clone. The rearrangement joins TRBV18 to TRBJ2-1; tentatively, D is TRBD1 (5 bases). V shed 3 bases and J shed 8 bases, with 20 bases lying between them. This CDR3 has 16 amino acids. Germline values: CDR1 KGHSH, CDR2 LQKENI. The CDR3 here is CASSPSRQGFNHEQFF. The CDR3 DNA sequence: TGTGCCAGCTCACCCTCCCGGCAGGGTTTTAACCATGAGCAGTTCTTC.

The chain has TRBV14 and TRBJ1-1; D ambiguous. The CDR3 consists of 16 residues. Germline V gene sequence: CDR1 SGHDN, CDR2 FVKESK. V was shortened by 0 bases and J by 3 bases, with 14 bases between the two germline ends. This CDR3 reads CASSQDLGEAHTEAFF. For the CDR3, the DNA is TGTGCCAGCAGCCAAGATCTGGGCGAAGCGCACACTGAAGCTTTCTTT.

The chain has TRBV18 and TRBJ2-4; no clear D. V lost 0 bases and J lost 8, with 11 bases in between. In germline, CDR1 is KGHSH, CDR2 LQKENI. The CDR3 has 14 amino acids. In DNA, the CDR3 is TGTGCCAGCTCACCACCGTGGGTAAGCGACATTCAGTACTTC. This translates into CASSPPWVSDIQYF.

The V call is TRBV7-9, the J call TRBJ1-2; 9 bases are shared with TRBD1. This CDR3 has 17 amino acids. V lost 6 bases and J lost 6; bases outside the gene matches: 17. Germline V gene lookup returns CDR1 SEHNR and CDR2 FQNEAQ (reference sequence). The DNA of the CDR3 is TGTGCCAGCAGTCCTACCATACCGGGACAGGGTTCTGATGGCTACACCTTC. Residues: CASSPTIPGQGSDGYTF.

The chain employs TRBV6-6 and TRBJ1-1; D perhaps matches TRBD1 (6 bases). Between the trimmed V and J ends, which lost 6 bases and 1 base, there was a span of 21 bases. CDR1 is MNHNY, CDR2 SVGAGI, per germline (reference sequence). The CDR3 consists of 17 residues. The CDR3 bases are TGTGCCAGCAGCCGACGTCGGGGGGGACAAGAGAACACTGAAGCTTTCTTT. It encodes CASSRRRGGQENTEAFF.

The CDR3 coding sequence is TGTGCCAGTAGTATCAGGGCGCATTCCTACGAGCAGTACTTC. It specifies CASSIRAHSYEQYF. V usage is TRBV19 and J usage is TRBJ2-7, with a tentative D call TRBD1 (5 bases). The germline V gene encodes CDR1 LNHDA and CDR2 SQIVND (reference sequence). The V and J ends lost 3 bases and 1 base respectively, with 10 bases between them. This CDR3 spans 14 amino acids.

The chain links TRBV4-3 to TRBJ2-1, with no clear D. Germline V gives CDR1 LGHNA, CDR2 YSLEER. The CDR3 runs 13 residues. V was shortened by 1 base and J by 10 bases, with 11 bases between the two germline ends. CDR3 protein: CASSQGNSREQFF. The CDR3, as DNA: TGCGCCAGCAGCCAAGGAAACTCAAGAGAGCAGTTCTTC.

This clone has a single count. The chain recombines TRBV11-2 with TRBJ2-7, with TRBD1 matching over 9 bases. This CDR3 is built from 15 residues. In germline, CDR1 is SGHAT, CDR2 FQNNGV. V was pared by 5 bases and J by 3 bases, with 8 bases of the junction left unmatched. CDR3 sequence (DNA): TGTGCCAGCAGCAAATGGACAGGGGCATTCTACGAGCAGTACTTC. Translated, it gives CASSKWTGAFYEQYF. The variable domain in full, completed from reference TRBV11-2 and TRBJ2-7, reads EAGVAQSPRYKIIEKRQSVAFWCNPISGHATLYWYQQILGQGPKLLIQFQNNGVVDDSQLPKDRFSAERLKGVDSTLKIQPAKLEDSAVYLCASSKWTGAFYEQYFGPGTRLTVT.

The V and J genes are TRBV6-4 and TRBJ1-5, with 7 bases matching TRBD1. This CDR3 comprises 13 residues. Germline V gene sequence: CDR1 MRHNA, CDR2 SNTAGT. J lost 4 bases, V lost 3 bases, and 0 bases had no gene match. The CDR3: CASSETGNQPQHF. CDR3 nucleotide sequence: TGTGCCAGCAGTGAGACAGGGAATCAGCCCCAGCATTTT.

This clone was counted between two and nine times. The chain links TRBV6-5 to TRBJ2-7; 7 positions match TRBD1. The V segment lost 7 bases and the J segment 6 bases; nucleotides outside the gene matches: 12. This CDR3 spans 14 amino acids. The germline V gene has CDR1 MNHEY and CDR2 SVGAGI. This CDR3 reads CASTTGAVGGEQYF. CDR3 DNA: TGTGCCAGCACCACAGGGGCCGTAGGAGGCGAGCAGTACTTC.